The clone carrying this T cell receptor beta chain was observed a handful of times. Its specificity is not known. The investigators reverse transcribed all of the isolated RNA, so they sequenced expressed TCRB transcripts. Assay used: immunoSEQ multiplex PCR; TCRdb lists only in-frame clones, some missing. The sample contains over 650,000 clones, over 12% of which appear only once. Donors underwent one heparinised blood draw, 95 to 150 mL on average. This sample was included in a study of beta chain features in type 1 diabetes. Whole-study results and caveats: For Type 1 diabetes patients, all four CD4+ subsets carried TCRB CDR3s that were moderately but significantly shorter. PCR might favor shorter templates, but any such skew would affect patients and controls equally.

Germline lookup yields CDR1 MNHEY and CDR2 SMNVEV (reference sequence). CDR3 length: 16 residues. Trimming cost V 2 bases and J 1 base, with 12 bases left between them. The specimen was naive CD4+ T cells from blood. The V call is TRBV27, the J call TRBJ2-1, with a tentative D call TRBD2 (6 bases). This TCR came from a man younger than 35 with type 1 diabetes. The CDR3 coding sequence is TGTGCCAGCAGTTTACAAGGGACTTTATCCTACAATGAGCAGTTCTTC. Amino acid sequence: CASSLQGTLSYNEQFF.